The 4 T cell receptor beta chains presented below share a single source sample, sequenced in a study of blood T cell repertoires in COVID-19. This table comes from immunoSEQ multiplex PCR, and its TCRdb copy is limited to in-frame clones, with some not included. Among about 200,000 clones listed, about 80% were seen once. What was sequenced was peripheral blood. The receptors derive from a human donor with acute or convalescent COVID-19. The donor label of this sample is uncertain.

The sample holds one count of this clone. The rearrangement links TRBV15 to TRBJ2-7; D is possibly TRBD1 (6 bases). Trimming shortened V by 0 bases and J by 2 bases, and 8 bases separated the two germline ends. The CDR3 is 14 residues long. Germline CDR1 LNHNV, CDR2 YYDKDF (reference sequence). This CDR3 reads CATSRDRQAYEQYF. The CDR3 nucleotides read TGTGCCACCAGCAGAGATCGACAGGCCTACGAGCAGTACTTC.

With respect to this clone: A read error may produce the germline difference seen at one junction end. CDR3 sequence reads: CATGPTRELFF. CDR3 in DNA: TGTGCGACAGGACCCACCAGGGAGCTGTTTTTT. V is TRBV25-1 and J is TRBJ2-2; TRBD1 is a possible D gene (6 bases). The CDR3 consists of 11 residues. Germline V gene lookup returns CDR1 MGHDK and CDR2 SYGVNS.

This clone was counted a single time. The chain recombines TRBV28 with TRBJ1-1; TRBD1 matches at 7 bases. The CDR3 contains 16 residues. With 8 bases clipped from V and 3 bases from J, the junction kept 15 bases outside the gene matches. Germline lookup yields CDR1 MDHEN and CDR2 SYDVKM. CDR3 nucleotide sequence: TGTGCCAGCGCGGGGTTGGAGGGGGCGCTGGACACTGAAGCTTTCTTT. The encoded protein is CASAGLEGALDTEAFF.

The chain links TRBV19 to TRBJ1-5, with 8 positions matching TRBD1. Losses at the gene ends were 1 base for V and 4 bases for J; bases not matched to a gene: 0. Germline loops: CDR1 LNHDA, CDR2 SQIVND (reference sequence). The CDR3 has 14 amino acids. Here the CDR3 DNA reads TGTGCCAGTAGTATAGGACAGGGGAATCAGCCCCAGCATTTT. It translates to CASSIGQGNQPQHF.